These 19 T cell receptor beta chains came from one sample sequenced in a study of T cell responses to AZD1222 COVID-19 vaccine. This table comes from immunoSEQ multiplex PCR, and its TCRdb copy is limited to in-frame clones, with some not included. The sample records roughly 140,000 clones, 88% being singletons. The material sequenced was peripheral blood, taken on day 0 of AZD1222 vaccination. These receptors were obtained from an adult in good health.

On this clone: An end of the junction does not agree with germline; a read error may underlie this. The chain employs TRBV7-7 and TRBJ2-3, with D possibly TRBD2 on 6 matching bases. Germline V gene lookup returns CDR1 SSHAT and CDR2 FNYEAQ (reference sequence). This CDR3 is built from 13 residues. The CDR3 is CASSLDYTDTQYF. The CDR3 DNA sequence: TGTGCTAGCAGCCTGGACTACACAGATACGCAGTATTTT.

The CDR3 spells CASGGLAGATDTQYF. In DNA, the CDR3 is TGTGCCAGCGGGGGGCTAGCGGGAGCCACAGATACGCAGTATTTT. V usage is TRBV28 and J usage is TRBJ2-3; 10 bases agree with TRBD2. J lost 2 bases, V lost 8 bases, and 7 bases had no gene match. From germline, CDR1 is MDHEN and CDR2 SYDVKM. CDR3 length: 15 amino acids.

This clone was observed at least ten times. The V call is TRBV15, the J call TRBJ2-3, with D possibly being TRBD1 (7 bases). CDR1 and CDR2 (germline): LNHNV, YYDKDF (reference sequence). Trimming removed 0 bases from V and 4 bases from J, with 11 bases in between. This CDR3 is built from 15 residues. The CDR3 is CATSRDAGGSDTQYF. The CDR3 DNA follows: TGTGCCACCAGCAGAGATGCAGGGGGGTCAGATACGCAGTATTTT.

CDR3: CASSLDRDNEQYF. The CDR3 DNA follows: TGTGCCAGCAGCCTGGACAGGGACAACGAGCAGTACTTC. This rearrangement joins TRBV5-6 to TRBJ2-7, with 8 bases matching TRBD1. Germline lookup yields CDR1 SGHDT and CDR2 YYEEEE. V shed 4 bases and J 5 bases; nucleotides not matched to a gene: 5. The CDR3 has 13 amino acids.

The chain carries TRBV3-1 (or the pseudogene TRBV3-2) and TRBJ1-1; D is uncertain. The CDR3 has 14 amino acids. Per the germline V gene, CDR1 is LGHDT and CDR2 is YNNKEL (reference sequence). Trimming took off 0 bases at V and 4 bases at J, with 9 bases between the two ends. The CDR3 is CASSQEFGVTEAFF. The DNA for the CDR3 is TGTGCCAGCAGCCAAGAGTTTGGGGTCACTGAAGCTTTCTTT.

The rearrangement joins TRBV7-8 to TRBJ2-5; D not certain. The CDR3 spans 13 residues. Trimming stripped 1 base from V and 5 bases from J, with 8 bases between. CDR1 is SGHVS, CDR2 FQNEAQ, per germline. The CDR3 region is CASSLEGWETQYF. DNA of the CDR3: TGTGCCAGCAGCTTAGAAGGATGGGAGACCCAGTACTTC.

V is TRBV7-3 and J is TRBJ1-1; D is unclear. V was trimmed by 2 bases and J by 0 bases, leaving 7 bases between them. The length of the CDR3 is 14 residues. Germline V gene sequence: CDR1 SGHTA, CDR2 FQGTGA. The CDR3 sequence: CASSLGSMNTEAFF. The DNA for the CDR3 is TGTGCCAGCAGCTTAGGGAGTATGAACACTGAAGCTTTCTTT.

CDR3 loop: CASSGSDRGRGGELFF. The CDR3, as DNA: TGTGCCAGCAGCGGCTCCGACAGGGGGCGAGGCGGGGAGCTGTTTTTT. The chain is built from TRBV9 and TRBJ2-2, with 10 bases lining up with TRBD1. V lost 3 bases, J lost 7 bases, and 9 bases stayed unmatched. This CDR3 is 16 amino acids long. Germline V gives CDR1 SGDLS, CDR2 YYNGEE.

The chain has TRBV19 and TRBJ2-1; D assignment may be TRBD1 or TRBD2 (5 bases each). Trimming shortened V by 1 base and J by 8 bases, and 15 bases separated the two germline ends. CDR3 size: 15 residues. In germline, CDR1 is LNHDA, CDR2 SQIVND (reference sequence). The CDR3 DNA sequence: TGTGCCAGTAGTATAGGCGTAGTTCAGGGAGATGAGCAGTTCTTC. Its protein is CASSIGVVQGDEQFF.

The chain is built from TRBV7-2 and TRBJ2-7, with 8 bases identical to TRBD2. The CDR3 totals 14 residues. Trimming at V came to 5 bases and at J to 4 bases, leaving 7 bases not matched to a gene. Per the germline V gene, CDR1 is SGHTA and CDR2 is FQGNSA. CDR3: CASSPFVAGYEQYF. CDR3 coding DNA: TGTGCCAGCAGCCCCTTCGTAGCGGGGTACGAGCAGTACTTC.

This clone is a singleton in its sample. The chain links TRBV13 to TRBJ2-1, with 8 bases fitting TRBD1. CDR3 length equals 16 residues. The V gene end was trimmed by 5 bases and the J gene end by 0 bases; junction bases not matched to a gene: 6. Germline loops: CDR1 PRHDT, CDR2 FYEKMQ (reference sequence). CDR3 region: CASSRYRGSSYNEQFF. CDR3 DNA sequence: TGTGCCAGCAGCCGATACAGGGGGAGCTCCTACAATGAGCAGTTCTTC.

The V and J genes are TRBV14 and TRBJ2-7, with TRBD1 matching over 8 bases. Germline values: CDR1 SGHDN, CDR2 FVKESK. V lost 4 bases, J lost 3 bases, and 8 bases stayed unmatched. This CDR3 is 15 amino acids long. CDR3 in amino acids: CASSLHRDRFYEQYF. The DNA of the CDR3 is TGTGCCAGCAGCCTCCACCGGGACAGGTTCTACGAGCAGTACTTC.

The V call is TRBV11-2, the J call TRBJ2-1; D may correspond to TRBD1 or TRBD2 (6 bases each). Germline-derived CDR1 and CDR2 are SGHAT and FQNNGV. This CDR3 contains 15 residues. V lost 6 bases, J lost 6 bases, and 18 bases lay in between. The CDR3 nucleotides are TGTGCCAGCAGGAAAGGGGGGCTTGGTACCAATGAGCAGTTCTTC. Translation: CASRKGGLGTNEQFF. Looking up the rest from reference TRBV11-2 and TRBJ2-1 gives the full variable domain: EAGVAQSPRYKIIEKRQSVAFWCNPISGHATLYWYQQILGQGPKLLIQFQNNGVVDDSQLPKDRFSAERLKGVDSTLKIQPAKLEDSAVYLCASRKGGLGTNEQFFGPGTRLTVL.

This clone was detected only once. The V call is TRBV6-2 or TRBV6-3, the J call TRBJ1-5; 10 bases align to TRBD1. V was clipped by 2 bases and J by 0 bases; unmatched bases: 10. Germline-derived CDR1 and CDR2 are MNHEY and SVGEGT. This CDR3 has 19 amino acids. In DNA, the CDR3 is TGTGCCAGCAGTTACCCAAGCGGACAGGGGGGTCCTAGCAATCAGCCCCAGCATTTT. Translating gives CASSYPSGQGGPSNQPQHF.

V and J are TRBV4-1 and TRBJ1-1, with TRBD1 matching 8 bases. The CDR3 covers 13 residues. J was trimmed by 4 bases and V by 6 bases; bases with no gene match: 4. Germline CDR1 reads MGHRA; CDR2 reads YSYEKL. CDR3 protein: CASRWTGSTEAFF. The CDR3 nucleotides read TGCGCCAGCAGATGGACAGGGAGCACTGAAGCTTTCTTT.

In its sample, this clone was seen a few times. The chain is built from TRBV7-8 and TRBJ1-3; D might be TRBD1 (5 bases). The CDR3 loop spans 14 amino acids. CDR1 SGHVS and CDR2 FQNEAQ come from the germline V gene. Trimming took off 5 bases at V and 1 base at J, with 9 bases between the two ends. In DNA, the CDR3 is TGTGCCAGCAGCCCCGGGGGGTCTGGAAACACCATATATTTT. The encoded protein is CASSPGGSGNTIYF. The whole variable domain, remainder taken from reference TRBV7-8 and TRBJ1-3, is GAGVSQSPRYKVAKRGQDVALRCDPISGHVSLFWYQQALGQGPEFLTYFQNEAQLDKSGLPSDRFFAERPEGSVSTLKIQRTQQEDSAVYLCASSPGGSGNTIYFGEGSWLTVV.

The CDR3 loop reads CASMARGNPSYNEQFF. The CDR3 nucleotides read TGTGCCAGCATGGCTCGCGGGAACCCCTCCTACAATGAGCAGTTCTTC. The J gene is TRBJ2-1, the V gene TRBV2; the D gene is possibly TRBD2 (6 bases). The V gene's germline CDR1 is SNHLY and CDR2 FYNNEI. V was pared by 7 bases and J by 0 bases, with 16 bases between. The CDR3 spans 16 residues.

This chain uses TRBV27 with TRBJ2-1, with D unresolved. The germline gives CDR1 MNHEY, CDR2 SMNVEV (reference sequence). The CDR3 covers 13 residues. Trimming removed 2 bases from V and 7 bases from J, with 9 bases in between. For the CDR3, the DNA is TGTGCCAGCAGTTTAAGGTCTGAGAATGAGCAGTTCTTC. Protein product: CASSLRSENEQFF.

The chain recombines TRBV7-2 with TRBJ2-7; 10 bases fit TRBD2. Unmatched junction bases numbered 12, after V lost 1 base and J lost 3 bases. The CDR3 has 18 amino acids. Germline V gene lookup returns CDR1 SGHTA and CDR2 FQGNSA. DNA of the CDR3: TGTGCCAGCAGCTTAGTACCCCCCCCTCTAGCGGGAGACTACGAGCAGTACTTC. Translation gives CASSLVPPPLAGDYEQYF. Supplemented by reference TRBV7-2 and TRBJ2-7, the full variable domain reads GAGVSQSPSNKVTEKGKDVELRCDPISGHTALYWYRQSLGQGLEFLIYFQGNSAPDKSGLPSDRFSAERTGGSVSTLTIQRTQQEDSAVYLCASSLVPPPLAGDYEQYFGPGTRLTVT.